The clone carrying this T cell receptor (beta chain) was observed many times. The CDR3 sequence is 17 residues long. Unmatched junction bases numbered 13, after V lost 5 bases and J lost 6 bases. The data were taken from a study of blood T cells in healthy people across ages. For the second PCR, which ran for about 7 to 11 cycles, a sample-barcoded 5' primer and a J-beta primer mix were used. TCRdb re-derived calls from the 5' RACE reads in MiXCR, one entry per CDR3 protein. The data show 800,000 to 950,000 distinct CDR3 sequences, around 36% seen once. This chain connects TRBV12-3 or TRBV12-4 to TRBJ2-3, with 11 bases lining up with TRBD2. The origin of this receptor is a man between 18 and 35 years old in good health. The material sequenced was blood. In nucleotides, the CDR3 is TGTGCCAGCAGTCCGCTAGCGGGGGGACCCCTACCGGATACGCAGTATTTT. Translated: CASSPLAGGPLPDTQYF.